This is a list of T cell receptor beta chains from one sample in a study of blood T cell repertoires in COVID-19. Here immunoSEQ multiplex PCR was the method, and the copy in TCRdb shows in-frame clones only, minus some. This sample has approximately 310,000 clones; 85% occur once, and the top ten carry around 1.8%. The sequencing sample was made of PBMCs or T cells enriched from blood (not recorded which). The receptors were sampled from a woman aged 25-40 years who had been exposed to COVID-19. The conserved cysteine and the conserved F or W are not part of the CDR3 here. D genes are given only for firm matches. Clone size is stated in some rows and not others, as once, few, many or a class when expanded.

d_call: -
v_call: TRBV10-3
clone_size: -
cdr3_aa: AISEGLSNGNTIY

d_call: -
v_call: TRBV28
clone_size: -
cdr3_aa: ASSLSFGKSEQF

d_call: -
v_call: TRBV30
clone_size: once
cdr3_aa: AWSRGFEAF

d_call: -
v_call: TRBV9
clone_size: few
cdr3_aa: ASSAHQNTEAF

d_call: -
v_call: TRBV12-3/TRBV12-4
clone_size: once
cdr3_aa: ASSLSGGYEQY

d_call: -
v_call: TRBV9
clone_size: -
cdr3_aa: ASSGAETGGTYEQY

d_call: TRBD2
v_call: TRBV6-4
clone_size: -
cdr3_aa: ASSTSGGTDTQY

d_call: -
v_call: TRBV10-2
clone_size: -
cdr3_aa: ASSSGGEAF

d_call: -
v_call: TRBV28
clone_size: -
cdr3_aa: ASSPPRGGSNQPQH

d_call: -
v_call: TRBV19
clone_size: -
cdr3_aa: ASSIADVEDEQF

d_call: TRBD2
v_call: TRBV10-1
clone_size: -
cdr3_aa: ASSDRGGARNTDTQY

d_call: TRBD2
v_call: TRBV28
clone_size: -
cdr3_aa: ASSLGGRTGNEQF

d_call: TRBD1
v_call: TRBV20-1
clone_size: few
cdr3_aa: SASPNQGESGSPLH

d_call: TRBD2
v_call: TRBV30
clone_size: -
cdr3_aa: AWSALAGGRELETQY

d_call: TRBD1
v_call: TRBV9
clone_size: -
cdr3_aa: ASSVAGQGHRGNTIY